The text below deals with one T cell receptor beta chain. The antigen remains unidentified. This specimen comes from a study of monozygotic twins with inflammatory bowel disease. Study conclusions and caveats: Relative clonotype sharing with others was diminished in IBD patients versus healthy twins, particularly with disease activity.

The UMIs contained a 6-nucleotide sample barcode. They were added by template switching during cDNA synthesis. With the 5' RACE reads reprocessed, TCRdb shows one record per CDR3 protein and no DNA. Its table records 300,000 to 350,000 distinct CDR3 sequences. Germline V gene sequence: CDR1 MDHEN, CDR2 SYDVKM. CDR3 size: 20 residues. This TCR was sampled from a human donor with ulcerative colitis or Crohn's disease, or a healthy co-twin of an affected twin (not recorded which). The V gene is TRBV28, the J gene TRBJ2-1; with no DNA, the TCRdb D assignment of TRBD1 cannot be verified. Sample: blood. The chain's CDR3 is CASSLWPWDRGIRSYNEQFF.